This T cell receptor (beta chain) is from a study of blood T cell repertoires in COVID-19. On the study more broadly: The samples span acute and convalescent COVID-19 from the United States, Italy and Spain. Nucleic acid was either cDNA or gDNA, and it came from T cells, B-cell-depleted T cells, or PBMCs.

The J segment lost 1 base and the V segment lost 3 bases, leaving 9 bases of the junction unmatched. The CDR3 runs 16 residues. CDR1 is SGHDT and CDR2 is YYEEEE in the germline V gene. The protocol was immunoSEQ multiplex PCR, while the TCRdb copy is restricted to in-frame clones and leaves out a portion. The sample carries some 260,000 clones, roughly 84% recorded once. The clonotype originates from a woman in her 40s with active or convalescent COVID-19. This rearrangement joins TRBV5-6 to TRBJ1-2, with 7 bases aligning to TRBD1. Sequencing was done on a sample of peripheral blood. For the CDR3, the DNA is TGTGCCAGCAGCTGGGGTAGGGGGCGGATTAACTATGGCTACACCTTC. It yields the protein CASSWGRGRINYGYTF.